The T cell receptor (beta chain) described here comes from a study of blood T cells in healthy people across ages. The V end was cut by 2 bases, the J end by 5 bases, with 12 bases between. The CDR3 has 15 residues. Germline V gene lookup returns CDR1 LNHNV and CDR2 YYDKDF (reference sequence). Through a sample-barcoded 5' primer and a J-beta primer mix, a second PCR was run for about 6 to 12 cycles. One entry per CDR3 protein, called by TCRdb with MiXCR from the 5' RACE reads. The data hold some 900,000 distinct CDR3 sequences, with roughly 50% observed a single time. The sequenced sample was blood. This TCR came from a young man in good health. The V call is TRBV15, the J call TRBJ1-4, with D possibly being TRBD1 (5 bases). The CDR3 loop reads CATSRTGFPNEKLFF. Here the CDR3 DNA reads TGTGCCACCAGCAGAACAGGCTTTCCGAATGAAAAACTGTTTTTT.